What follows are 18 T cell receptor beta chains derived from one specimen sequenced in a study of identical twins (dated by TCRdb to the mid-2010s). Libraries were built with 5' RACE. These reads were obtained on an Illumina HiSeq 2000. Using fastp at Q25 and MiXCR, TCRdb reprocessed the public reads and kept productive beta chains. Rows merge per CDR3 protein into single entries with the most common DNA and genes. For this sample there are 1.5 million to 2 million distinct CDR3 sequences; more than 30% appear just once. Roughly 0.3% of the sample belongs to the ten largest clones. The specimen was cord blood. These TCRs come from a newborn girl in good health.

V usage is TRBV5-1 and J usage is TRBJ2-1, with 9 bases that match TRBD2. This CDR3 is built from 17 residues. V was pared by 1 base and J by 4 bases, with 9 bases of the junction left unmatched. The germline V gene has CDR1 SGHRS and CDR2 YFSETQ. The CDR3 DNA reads TGCGCCAGCAGCTTGTACCGCGGGGGGGCCGCGTACAATGAGCAGTTCTTC. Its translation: CASSLYRGGAAYNEQFF.

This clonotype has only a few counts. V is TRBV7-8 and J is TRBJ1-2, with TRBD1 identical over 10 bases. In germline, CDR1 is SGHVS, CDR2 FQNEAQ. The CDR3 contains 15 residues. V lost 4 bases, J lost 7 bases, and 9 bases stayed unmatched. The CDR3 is CASSSPGRQGAGYTF. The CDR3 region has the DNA TGTGCCAGCAGCTCCCCGGGGCGACAGGGGGCTGGCTACACCTTC.

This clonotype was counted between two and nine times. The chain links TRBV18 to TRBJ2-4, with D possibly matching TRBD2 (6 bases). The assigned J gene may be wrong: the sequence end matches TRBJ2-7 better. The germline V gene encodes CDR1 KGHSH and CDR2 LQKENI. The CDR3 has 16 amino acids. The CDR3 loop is CASSPGSGRDSYEQYF. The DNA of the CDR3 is TGTGCCAGCTCACCGGGATCAGGGCGGGACTCCTACGAGCAGTACTTC.

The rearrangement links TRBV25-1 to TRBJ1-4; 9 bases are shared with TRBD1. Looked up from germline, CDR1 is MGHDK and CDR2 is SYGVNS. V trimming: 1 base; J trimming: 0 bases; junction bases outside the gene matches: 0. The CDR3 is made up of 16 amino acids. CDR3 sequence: CASSEWDRATNEKLFF. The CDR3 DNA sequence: TGTGCCAGCAGTGAATGGGACAGGGCAACTAATGAAAAACTGTTTTTT.

The CDR3 sequence is CASSLNARGDEQFF. For the CDR3, the DNA is TGCGCCAGCAGCTTGAACGCTCGAGGCGATGAGCAGTTCTTC. The chain combines TRBV5-1 with TRBJ2-1; no clear D. CDR1 and CDR2 from the germline V gene are SGHRS and YFSETQ. There are 14 residues in the CDR3. Trimming stripped 1 base from V and 8 bases from J, with 13 bases between.

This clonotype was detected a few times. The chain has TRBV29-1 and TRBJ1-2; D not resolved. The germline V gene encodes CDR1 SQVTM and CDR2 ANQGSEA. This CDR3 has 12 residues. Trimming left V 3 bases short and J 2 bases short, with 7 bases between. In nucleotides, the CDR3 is TGCAGCGTTGAGTCGACAAACTATGGCTACACCTTC. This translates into CSVESTNYGYTF.

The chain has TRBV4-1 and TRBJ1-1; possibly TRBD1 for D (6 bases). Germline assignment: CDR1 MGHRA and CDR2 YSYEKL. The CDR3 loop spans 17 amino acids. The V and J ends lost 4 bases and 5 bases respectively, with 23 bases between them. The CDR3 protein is CASSRPNRALGGTEAFF. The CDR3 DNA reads TGCGCCAGCAGCCGACCGAACAGGGCCTTGGGTGGGACTGAAGCTTTCTTT.

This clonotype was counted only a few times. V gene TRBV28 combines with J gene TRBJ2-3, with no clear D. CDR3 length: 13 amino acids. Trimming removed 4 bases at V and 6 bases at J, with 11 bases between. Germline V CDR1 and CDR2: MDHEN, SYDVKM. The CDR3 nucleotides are TGTGCCAGCAGTTGGATCCCAGCGGATACGCAGTATTTT. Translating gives CASSWIPADTQYF.

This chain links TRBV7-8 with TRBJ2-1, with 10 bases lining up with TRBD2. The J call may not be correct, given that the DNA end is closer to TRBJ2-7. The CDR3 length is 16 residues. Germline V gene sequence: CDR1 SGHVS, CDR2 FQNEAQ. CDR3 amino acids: CASSPLSSGGYNEQYF. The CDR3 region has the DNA TGTGCCAGCAGCCCTCTTTCTAGCGGGGGCTACAATGAGCAGTACTTC.

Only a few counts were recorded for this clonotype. The CDR3 region has the DNA TGTGCCAGCGATGGAGGGGCTGGCAAAAACATTCAGTACTTC. This sequence encodes CASDGGAGKNIQYF. The chain carries TRBV2 and TRBJ2-4, with D perhaps TRBD2 (6 bases). V shed 8 bases and J shed 3 bases, with 14 bases lying between them. Germline V CDR1 and CDR2: SNHLY, FYNNEI. The CDR3 covers 14 residues.

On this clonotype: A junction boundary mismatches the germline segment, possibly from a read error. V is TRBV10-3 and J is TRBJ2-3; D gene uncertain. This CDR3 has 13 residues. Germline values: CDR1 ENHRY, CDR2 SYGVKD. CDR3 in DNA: TGTGCCGTCAGTCTATTTGGAACAGATACGCAGTATTTT. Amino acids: CAVSLFGTDTQYF.

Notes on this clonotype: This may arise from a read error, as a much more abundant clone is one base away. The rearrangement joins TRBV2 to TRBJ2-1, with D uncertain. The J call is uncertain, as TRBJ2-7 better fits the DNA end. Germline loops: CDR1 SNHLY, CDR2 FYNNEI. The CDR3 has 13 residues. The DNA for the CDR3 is TGTGCCAGCAGTGCGGGCGCCTACAATGAGCAGTACTTC. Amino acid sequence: CASSAGAYNEQYF.

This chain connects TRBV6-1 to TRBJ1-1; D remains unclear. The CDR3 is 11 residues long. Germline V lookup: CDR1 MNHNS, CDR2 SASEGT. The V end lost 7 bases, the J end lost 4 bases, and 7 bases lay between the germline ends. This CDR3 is CASMELTEAFF. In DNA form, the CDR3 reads TGTGCCAGCATGGAACTCACTGAAGCTTTCTTT.

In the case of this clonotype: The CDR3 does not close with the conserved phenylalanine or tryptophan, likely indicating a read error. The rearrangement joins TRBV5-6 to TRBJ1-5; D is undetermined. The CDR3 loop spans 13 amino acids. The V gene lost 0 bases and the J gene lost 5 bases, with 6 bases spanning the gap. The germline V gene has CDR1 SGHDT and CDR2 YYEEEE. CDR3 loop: CASSLEGYQPQHL. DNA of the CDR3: TGTGCCAGCAGCTTGGAGGGTTATCAGCCCCAGCATTTA.

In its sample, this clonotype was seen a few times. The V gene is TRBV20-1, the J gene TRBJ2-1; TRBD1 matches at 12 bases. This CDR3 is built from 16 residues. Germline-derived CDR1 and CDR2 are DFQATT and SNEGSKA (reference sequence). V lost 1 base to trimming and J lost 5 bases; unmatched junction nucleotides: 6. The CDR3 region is CSARALRDRGHNEQFF. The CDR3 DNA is TGCAGTGCTAGAGCGCTTCGGGACAGGGGGCACAATGAGCAGTTCTTC.

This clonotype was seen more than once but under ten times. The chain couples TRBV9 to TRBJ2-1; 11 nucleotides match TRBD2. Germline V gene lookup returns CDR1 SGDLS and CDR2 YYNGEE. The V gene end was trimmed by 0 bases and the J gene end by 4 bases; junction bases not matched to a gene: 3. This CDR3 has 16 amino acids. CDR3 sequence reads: CASSVDRLAGYNEQFF. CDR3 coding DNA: TGTGCCAGCAGCGTAGATCGACTAGCGGGATACAATGAGCAGTTCTTC.

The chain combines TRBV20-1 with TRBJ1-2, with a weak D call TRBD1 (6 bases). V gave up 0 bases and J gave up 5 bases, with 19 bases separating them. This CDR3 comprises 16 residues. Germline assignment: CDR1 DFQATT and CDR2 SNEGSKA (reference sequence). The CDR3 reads CSAREGGSSSPYGYTF. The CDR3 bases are TGCAGTGCTAGAGAAGGGGGGTCCTCATCCCCTTATGGCTACACCTTC.

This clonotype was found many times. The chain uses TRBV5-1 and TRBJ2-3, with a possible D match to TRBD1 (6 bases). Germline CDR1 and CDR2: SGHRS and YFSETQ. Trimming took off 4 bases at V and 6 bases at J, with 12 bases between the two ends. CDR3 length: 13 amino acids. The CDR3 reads CASSRSQGDTQYF. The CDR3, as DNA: TGCGCCAGCAGCCGGAGTCAGGGGGATACGCAGTATTTT.